This entry describes one T cell receptor beta chain. The antigen it recognizes is unknown. Nothing much larger sits one base from this clone, and base qualities are not available. The entry originates in a study of Ad26.COV2.S vaccination and SARS-CoV-2 variants (dated by TCRdb to the early 2020s). Background on the whole study: Donors in the vaccine arm were drawn from COV1001, a phase I-IIa trial of Ad26.COV2.S in healthy adults that was multicentre, randomized, double-blind and placebo-controlled. Ad26.COV2.S was administered intramuscularly at a dose of 5x10^10 or 1x10^11 viral particles, either as one shot or as two shots given 56 days apart. The specificity and breadth of SARS-CoV-2-reactive T cell receptors after Ad26.COV2.S vaccination were assessed by TCRbeta repertoire sequencing. A total of about 30 samples were included in the TCR-sequenced set, comprising around 19 Ad26.COV2.S vaccine recipients, 5 placebo recipients and 8 SARS-CoV-2 convalescent individuals. Participants in the trial were split at random into five groups of five each, receiving low-dose or high-dose Ad26.COV2.S once or twice, or else placebo on both occasions. Blinding of investigators to trial group allocation was maintained during experiments and outcome assessment. Summary of the overall study and its limitations: The study was not powered to compare responses between vaccine doses or regimens. The authors noted that the TCR breadth and depth analyses may have underestimated total T cell responses. Vaccine and placebo recipients had similar non-spike TCR breadth, a finding consistent with the vaccine containing only spike. Spike-specific TCR breadth was higher in Ad26.COV2.S recipients than in placebo recipients (P = 0.0014). After vaccination, spike-specific CD8+ and CD4+ T cell responses were reported to show substantial breadth.

The CDR3 spans 14 residues, from the cysteine through the phenylalanine. The CDR3 DNA has 42 bases and is translated from base 1. CDR1 and CDR2, looked up from the germline V gene, are SGHRS and YFSETQ. V and J lose 3 bases and 3 bases, and a span of 12 bases separates them. In the paper's terms, the treatment or condition label means: 15 to 20 received Ad26.COV2.S at low or high dose, single or two shots; several received placebo; per-sample allocation not given. Repertoires of vaccine and placebo recipients were sequenced from samples taken on day 63 after the first injection. Between 29 July and 7 August 2020, Cohort 1b enrolled 20 to 30 adults aged 18-55 years at one site in Boston, USA. Ad26.COV2.S was a replication-incompetent adenovirus type 26 vector expressing a prefusion-stabilized SARS-CoV-2 spike protein from the original Wuhan strain. The immunoSEQ Assay was used to sequence TCRbeta CDR3 regions. After extraction, genomic DNA underwent amplification by bias-controlled multiplex PCR, followed by high-throughput sequencing. In the authors' own workflow: Collapsing and filtering of sequences were performed to quantify the absolute abundance of each unique TCRbeta CDR3 region. Usable DNA was measured by amplifying reference genes present in all nucleated cells, and TCRbeta template counts were normalized to that usable DNA to estimate T cell fraction. Repertoire TCRs were annotated as SARS-CoV-2-specific when V gene, CDR3 amino acid sequence and J gene were exactly matched to a known reactive TCR set. The reference SARS-CoV-2 TCR set came from MIRA and was filtered for enrichment in COVID-19-positive ImmuneCODE repertoires, removing public or cross-reactive TCRs. Based on the MIRA antigens, annotated TCRs were further analysed at the level of specific ORF or position within ORF. Breadth was defined as annotated unique rearrangements over total unique productive rearrangements; depth was the summed frequency of those rearrangements. TCR breadth was compared between groups using two-sided Wilcoxon rank-sum tests. Here the immuneACCESS table is served through TCRdb, limited to in-frame sequences with V and J called. Missing clones are a known gap in these copies; in checked studies unresolved V genes cover under half, and the rest lacks a known reason. The V and J calls and clone size were taken over from that table, and D and trimming were inferred from the DNA. Counted in this sample were hundreds of thousands of clones; roughly four fifths of them appeared once. Around 7% of the sample lies in the top ten.

This receptor was taken from a person aged 18-65 years who received the Ad26.COV2.S COVID-19 vaccine or a placebo. Sequenced here: peripheral blood, sampled in a trial of Ad26.COV2.S vaccine versus placebo. The rearrangement combines TRBV5-1 with TRBJ2-5; the D gene is perhaps TRBD2, on 6 matching bases. CDR3 protein: CASSSGTAKETQYF. In nucleotides, the sequence is TGCGCCAGCAGCTCCGGGACTGCCAAAGAGACCCAGTACTTC.